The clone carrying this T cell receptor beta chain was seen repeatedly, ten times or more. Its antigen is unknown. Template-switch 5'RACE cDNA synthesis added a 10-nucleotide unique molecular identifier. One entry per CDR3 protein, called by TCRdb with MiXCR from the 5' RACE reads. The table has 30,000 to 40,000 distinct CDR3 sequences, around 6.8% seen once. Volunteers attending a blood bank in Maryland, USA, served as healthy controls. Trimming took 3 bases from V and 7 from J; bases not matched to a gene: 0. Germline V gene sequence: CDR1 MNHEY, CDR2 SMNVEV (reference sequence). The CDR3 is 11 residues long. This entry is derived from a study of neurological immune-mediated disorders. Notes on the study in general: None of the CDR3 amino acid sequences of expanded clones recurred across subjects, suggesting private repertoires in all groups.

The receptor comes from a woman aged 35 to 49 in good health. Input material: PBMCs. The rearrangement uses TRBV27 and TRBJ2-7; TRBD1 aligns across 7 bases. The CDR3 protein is CASSFRGEQYF. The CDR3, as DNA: TGTGCCAGCAGTTTCAGGGGGGAGCAGTACTTC.